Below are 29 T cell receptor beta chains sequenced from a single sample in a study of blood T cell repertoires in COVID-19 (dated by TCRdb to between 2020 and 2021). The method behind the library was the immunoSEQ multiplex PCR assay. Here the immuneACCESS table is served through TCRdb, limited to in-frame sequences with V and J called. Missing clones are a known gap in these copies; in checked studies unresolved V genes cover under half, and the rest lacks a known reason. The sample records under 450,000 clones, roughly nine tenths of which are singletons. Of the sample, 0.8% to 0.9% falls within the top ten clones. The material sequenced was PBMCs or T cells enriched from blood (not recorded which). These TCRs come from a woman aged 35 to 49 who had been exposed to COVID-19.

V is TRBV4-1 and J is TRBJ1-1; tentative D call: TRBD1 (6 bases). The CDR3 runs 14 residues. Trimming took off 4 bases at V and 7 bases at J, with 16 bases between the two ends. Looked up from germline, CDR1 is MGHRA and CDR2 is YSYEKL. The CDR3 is CASSRPTGPLEAFF. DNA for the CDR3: TGCGCCAGCAGCCGGCCGACAGGTCCCCTTGAAGCTTTCTTT.

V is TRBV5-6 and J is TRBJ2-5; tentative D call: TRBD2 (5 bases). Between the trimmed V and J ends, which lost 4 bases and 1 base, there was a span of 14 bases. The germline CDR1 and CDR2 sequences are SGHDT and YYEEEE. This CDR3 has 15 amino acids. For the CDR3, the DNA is TGTGCCAGCAGCGTAGAGGGTGTTGGCCAAGAGACCCAGTACTTC. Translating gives CASSVEGVGQETQYF.

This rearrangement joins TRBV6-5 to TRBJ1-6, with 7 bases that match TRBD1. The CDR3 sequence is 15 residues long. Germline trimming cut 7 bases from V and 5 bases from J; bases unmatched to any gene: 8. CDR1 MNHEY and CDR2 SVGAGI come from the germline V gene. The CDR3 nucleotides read TGTGCCAGCAAGTCTGGGACAGAACATAATTCACCCCTCCACTTT. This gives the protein CASKSGTEHNSPLHF.

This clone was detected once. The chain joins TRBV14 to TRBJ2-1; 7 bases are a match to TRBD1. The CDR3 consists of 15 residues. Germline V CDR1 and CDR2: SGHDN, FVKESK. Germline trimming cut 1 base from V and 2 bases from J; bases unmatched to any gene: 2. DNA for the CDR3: TGTGCCAGCAGCCAAGCTCAGGGGGCCTACAATGAGCAGTTCTTC. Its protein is CASSQAQGAYNEQFF.

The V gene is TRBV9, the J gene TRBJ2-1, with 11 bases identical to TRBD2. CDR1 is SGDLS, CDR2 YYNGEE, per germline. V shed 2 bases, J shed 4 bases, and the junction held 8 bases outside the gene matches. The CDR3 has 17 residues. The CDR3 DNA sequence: TGTGCCAGCAGCGTTACTAGCGGGAGCGGGTTATACAATGAGCAGTTCTTC. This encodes CASSVTSGSGLYNEQFF.

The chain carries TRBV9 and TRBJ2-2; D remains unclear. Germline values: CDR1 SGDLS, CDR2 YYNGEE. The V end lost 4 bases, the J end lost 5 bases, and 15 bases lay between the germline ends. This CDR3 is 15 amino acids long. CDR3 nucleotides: TGTGCCAGCAGCCCGGAAGCAACAGCAACCGGGGAGCTGTTTTTT. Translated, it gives CASSPEATATGELFF.

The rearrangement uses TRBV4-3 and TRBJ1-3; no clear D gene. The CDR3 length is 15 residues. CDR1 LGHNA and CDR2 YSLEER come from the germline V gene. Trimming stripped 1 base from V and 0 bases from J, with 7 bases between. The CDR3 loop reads CASSQVRSSGNTIYF. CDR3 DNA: TGCGCCAGCAGCCAAGTTCGTAGCTCTGGAAACACCATATATTTT.

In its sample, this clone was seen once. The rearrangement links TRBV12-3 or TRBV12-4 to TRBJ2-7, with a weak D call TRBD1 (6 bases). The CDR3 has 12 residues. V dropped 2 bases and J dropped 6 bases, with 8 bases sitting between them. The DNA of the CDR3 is TGTGCCAGCAGTTTATGGGGGCGCGAGCAGTACTTC. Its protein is CASSLWGREQYF.

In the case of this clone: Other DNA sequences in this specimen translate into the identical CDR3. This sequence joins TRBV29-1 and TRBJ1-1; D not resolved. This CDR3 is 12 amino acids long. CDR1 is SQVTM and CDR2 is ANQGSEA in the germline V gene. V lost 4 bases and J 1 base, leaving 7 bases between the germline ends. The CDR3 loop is CSVVSGNTEAFF. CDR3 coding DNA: TGCAGCGTTGTGTCCGGGAACACTGAAGCTTTCTTT.

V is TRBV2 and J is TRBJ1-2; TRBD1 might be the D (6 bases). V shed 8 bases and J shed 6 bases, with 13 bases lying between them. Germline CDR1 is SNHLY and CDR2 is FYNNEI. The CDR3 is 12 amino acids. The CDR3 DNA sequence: TGTGCCAGCCGAGAGGGGGTGGATGGCTACACCTTC. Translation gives CASREGVDGYTF.

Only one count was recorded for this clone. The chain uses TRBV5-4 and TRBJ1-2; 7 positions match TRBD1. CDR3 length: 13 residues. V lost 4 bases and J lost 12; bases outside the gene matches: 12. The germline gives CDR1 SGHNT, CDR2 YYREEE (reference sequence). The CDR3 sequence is CASSPIATGSDTF. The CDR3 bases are TGTGCCAGCAGCCCCATCGCGACAGGGTCAGACACCTTC.

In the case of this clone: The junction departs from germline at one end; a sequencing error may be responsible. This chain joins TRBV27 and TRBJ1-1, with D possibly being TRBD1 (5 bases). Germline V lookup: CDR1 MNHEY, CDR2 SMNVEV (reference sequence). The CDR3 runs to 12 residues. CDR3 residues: CASSLSRGEPFF. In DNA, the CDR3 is TGTGCCAGCAGTTTATCAAGGGGTGAACCTTTCTTT.

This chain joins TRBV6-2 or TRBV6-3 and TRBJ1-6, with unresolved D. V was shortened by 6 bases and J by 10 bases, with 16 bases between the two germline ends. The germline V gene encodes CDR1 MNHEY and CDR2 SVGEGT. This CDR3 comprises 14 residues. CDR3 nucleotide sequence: TGTGCCAGCAGCAAGACGGGCGGGAAGTCACCCCTCCACTTT. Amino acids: CASSKTGGKSPLHF.

The CDR3 is CASSLIAGGRRNEQFF. The DNA of the CDR3 is TGTGCCAGCAGCTTGATAGCGGGGGGGCGTAGAAATGAGCAGTTCTTC. The chain carries TRBV5-4 and TRBJ2-1; 11 positions match TRBD2. Unmatched junction bases numbered 7, after V lost 1 base and J lost 7 bases. This CDR3 comprises 16 residues. CDR1 SGHNT and CDR2 YYREEE come from the germline V gene (reference sequence).

Here the CDR3 reads CASSRGQGEWPQHF. The CDR3 DNA reads TGTGCCAGCAGCCGTGGACAGGGAGAATGGCCCCAGCATTTT. This chain uses TRBV7-9 with TRBJ1-5; 8 bases line up with TRBD1. This CDR3 is 14 amino acids long. Per the germline V gene, CDR1 is SEHNR and CDR2 is FQNEAQ (reference sequence). Trimming at V came to 5 bases and at J to 9 bases, leaving 9 bases not matched to a gene. Variable domain in full (rest from reference TRBV7-9 and TRBJ1-5): DTGVSQNPRHKITKRGQNVTFRCDPISEHNRLYWYRQTLGQGPEFLTYFQNEAQLEKSRLLSDRFSAERPKGSFSTLEIQRTEQGDSAMYLCASSRGQGEWPQHFGDGTRLSIL.

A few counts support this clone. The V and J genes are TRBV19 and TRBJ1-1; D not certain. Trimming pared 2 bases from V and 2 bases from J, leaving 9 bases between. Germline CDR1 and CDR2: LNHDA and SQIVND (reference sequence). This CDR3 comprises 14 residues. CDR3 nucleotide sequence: TGTGCCAGTAGTATACAGGCGACCAACACTGAAGCTTTCTTT. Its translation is CASSIQATNTEAFF. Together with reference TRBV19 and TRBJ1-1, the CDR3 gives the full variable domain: DGGITQSPKYLFRKEGQNVTLSCEQNLNHDAMYWYRQDPGQGLRLIYYSQIVNDFQKGDIAEGYSVSREKKESFPLTVTSAQKNPTAFYLCASSIQATNTEAFFGQGTRLTVV.

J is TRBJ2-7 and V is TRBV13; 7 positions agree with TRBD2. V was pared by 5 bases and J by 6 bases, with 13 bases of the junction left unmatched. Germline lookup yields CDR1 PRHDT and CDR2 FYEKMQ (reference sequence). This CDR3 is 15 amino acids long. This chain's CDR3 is CASSHGLEGSREQYF. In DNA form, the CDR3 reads TGTGCCAGCAGCCATGGACTAGAGGGTTCTCGCGAGCAGTACTTC.

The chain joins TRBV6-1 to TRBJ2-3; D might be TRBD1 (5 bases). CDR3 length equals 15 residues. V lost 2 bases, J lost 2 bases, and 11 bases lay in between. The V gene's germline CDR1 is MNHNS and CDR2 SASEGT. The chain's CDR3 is CASSERQINTDTQYF. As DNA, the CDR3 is TGTGCCAGCAGTGAACGACAGATAAACACAGATACGCAGTATTTT.

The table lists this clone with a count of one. CDR3 sequence reads: CASKPLTGTNSPLHF. The CDR3 DNA follows: TGTGCCAGTAAGCCCCTGACAGGGACGAATTCACCCCTCCACTTT. V and J are TRBV19 and TRBJ1-6; 7 nucleotides agree with TRBD1. V trimming: 7 bases; J trimming: 7 bases; junction bases outside the gene matches: 10. Germline-derived CDR1 and CDR2 are LNHDA and SQIVND (reference sequence). CDR3 length: 15 residues.

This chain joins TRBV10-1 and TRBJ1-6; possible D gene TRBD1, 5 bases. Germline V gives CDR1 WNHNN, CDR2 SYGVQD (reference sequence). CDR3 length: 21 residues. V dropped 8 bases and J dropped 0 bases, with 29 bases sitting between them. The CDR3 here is CASRTRPWGRGNSSYNSPLHF. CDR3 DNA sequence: TGCGCCAGCCGAACTCGTCCCTGGGGGAGGGGAAATAGCTCCTATAATTCACCCCTCCACTTT.

The CDR3 spells CASSPRGSRGNQPQHF. CDR3 DNA: TGTGCCAGTAGCCCTAGGGGCTCTCGGGGCAATCAGCCCCAGCATTTT. The chain has TRBV19 and TRBJ1-5, with D maybe TRBD1 (5 bases). The CDR3 extends over 16 amino acids. Trimming removed 6 bases from V and 2 bases from J, with 17 bases in between. Germline V CDR1 and CDR2: LNHDA, SQIVND (reference sequence).

The CDR3 region is CASSADRTRAQHF. Written as DNA, the CDR3 is TGTGCCAGCAGTGCCGACCGAACTAGGGCCCAGCATTTT. The chain carries TRBV12-3 or TRBV12-4 and TRBJ1-5; no clear D gene. The CDR3 is 13 residues long. Trimming pared 5 bases from V and 11 bases from J, leaving 16 bases between.

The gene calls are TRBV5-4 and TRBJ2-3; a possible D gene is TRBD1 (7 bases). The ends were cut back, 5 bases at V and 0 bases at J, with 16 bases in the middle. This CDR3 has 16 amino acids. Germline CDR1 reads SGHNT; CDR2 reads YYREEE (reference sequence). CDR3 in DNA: TGTGCCAGCAGTCAGGGGGGTTTCAGCAGCACAGATACGCAGTATTTT. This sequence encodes CASSQGGFSSTDTQYF.

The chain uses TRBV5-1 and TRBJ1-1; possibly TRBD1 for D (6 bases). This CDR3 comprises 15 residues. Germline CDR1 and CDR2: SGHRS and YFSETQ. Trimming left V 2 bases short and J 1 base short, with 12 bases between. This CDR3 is CASSFGTGRNTEAFF. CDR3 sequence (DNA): TGCGCCAGCAGCTTTGGTACAGGGAGGAACACTGAAGCTTTCTTT.

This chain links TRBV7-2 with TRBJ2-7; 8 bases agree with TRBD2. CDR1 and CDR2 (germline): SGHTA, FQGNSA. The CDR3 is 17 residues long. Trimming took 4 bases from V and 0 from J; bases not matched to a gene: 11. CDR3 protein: CASSYRAGAIGSYEQYF. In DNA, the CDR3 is TGTGCCAGCAGCTACCGAGCGGGAGCAATCGGCTCCTACGAGCAGTACTTC.

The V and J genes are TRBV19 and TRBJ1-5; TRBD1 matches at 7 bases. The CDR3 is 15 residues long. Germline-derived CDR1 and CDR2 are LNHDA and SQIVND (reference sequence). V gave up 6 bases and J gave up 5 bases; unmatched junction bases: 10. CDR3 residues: CASSHRGRGDQPQHF. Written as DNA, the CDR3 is TGTGCCAGTAGCCACAGAGGCAGGGGGGATCAGCCCCAGCATTTT.

This CDR3 reads CASSPLQGPFSYEQYF. CDR3 DNA sequence: TGTGCCAGCTCACCACTTCAGGGGCCCTTCTCCTACGAGCAGTACTTC. The chain recombines TRBV18 with TRBJ2-7; a weak D match, TRBD1 (6 bases). CDR1 and CDR2 (germline): KGHSH, LQKENI. The germline V and J ends were trimmed by 1 base and 0 bases, with 13 bases remaining between them. This CDR3 is 16 amino acids long.

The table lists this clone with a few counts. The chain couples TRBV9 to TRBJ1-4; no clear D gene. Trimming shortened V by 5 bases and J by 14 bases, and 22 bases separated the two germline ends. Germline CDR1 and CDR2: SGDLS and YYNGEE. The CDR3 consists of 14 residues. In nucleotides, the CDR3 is TGTGCCAGCAGTGCTCGGGGATCCACGGGAGGGCTGTTTTTT. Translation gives CASSARGSTGGLFF.

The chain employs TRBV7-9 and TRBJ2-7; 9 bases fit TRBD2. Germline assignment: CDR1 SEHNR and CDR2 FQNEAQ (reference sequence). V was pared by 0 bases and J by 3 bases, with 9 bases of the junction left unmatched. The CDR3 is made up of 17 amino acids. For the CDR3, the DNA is TGTGCCAGCAGCTTAGCGAGGGGAGCGGGGGGCCGCTACGAGCAGTACTTC. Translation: CASSLARGAGGRYEQYF.